The table lists the clone carrying this T cell receptor (beta chain) with a few counts. The sample belongs to a study of T-cell reconstitution after alpha-beta-depleted transplantation in children. As it was prepared, the TCRbeta library received unique molecular identifiers. TCRdb called the PCR reads again in MiXCR, with one record for every CDR3 protein. The table includes about 980,000 distinct CDR3 sequences, around 30% detected once. Germline CDR1 is SEHNR and CDR2 is FQNEAQ (reference sequence). V lost 4 bases, J lost 7 bases, and 11 bases lay in between. CDR3 length: 13 amino acids. The chain links TRBV7-9 to TRBJ1-5; D might be TRBD1 (6 bases). This TCR was recovered from a boy less than two years old who had a stem cell transplant for SCID, so the T cells may come from the graft donor. The specimen comprised PBMCs, mostly from graft donor cells, sampled 360 days after TCRalphabeta/CD19-depleted stem cell transplant. CDR3 sequence reads: CASSSNRAQPQHF. CDR3 in DNA: TGTGCCAGCAGCTCTAACAGGGCCCAGCCCCAGCATTTT.